The 18 T cell receptor beta chains listed next were all sequenced from one sample in a study of T cells in Graves' hyperthyroidism and ophthalmopathy. Amplification of TCR beta CDR3 regions was performed using RNA transcripts as template. In the first-round RT-PCR of the TCR CDR3, the HTBI primer set was used. Using its own MiXCR run on the multiplex PCR reads, TCRdb lists one record per CDR3 protein. The sample holds a few hundred thousand distinct CDR3 sequences; around 15% are singletons and the top ten take under 25%. The sequencing sample was made of blood. These receptors were taken from a woman aged 60 to 75 with Graves' ophthalmopathy.

This clonotype was seen at least ten times. In nucleotides, the CDR3 is TGTGCCAGTAGTATAGAGGGACTAGCTGGCGAGCAGTACTTC. It is translated as CASSIEGLAGEQYF. This chain joins TRBV19 and TRBJ2-7; 9 bases agree with TRBD2. The V and J ends lost 0 bases and 6 bases, in that order; junction bases with no gene match: 3. From germline, CDR1 is LNHDA and CDR2 SQIVND (reference sequence). There are 14 residues in the CDR3.

This clonotype occurred many times. V is TRBV20-1 and J is TRBJ2-2; D gene ambiguous. Trimming shortened V by 0 bases and J by 6 bases, and 14 bases separated the two germline ends. The CDR3 has 15 residues. Germline V gene data show CDR1 as DFQATT and CDR2 as SNEGSKA (reference sequence). Here the CDR3 DNA reads TGCAGTGCTAGAGATGGATTGGCGGTGGCCGGGGAGCTGTTTTTT. The encoded protein is CSARDGLAVAGELFF.

V usage is TRBV20-1 and J usage is TRBJ2-4; weak D call: TRBD1 (5 bases). Per germline, CDR1 DFQATT and CDR2 SNEGSKA (reference sequence). The V end was cut by 5 bases, the J end by 10 bases, with 21 bases between. CDR3 size: 14 residues. DNA for the CDR3: TGCAGTGCTTCCCAGGGATGGTCTTCTAAAATTCAGTACTTC. It is translated as CSASQGWSSKIQYF.

This clonotype was detected ten times or more. The V gene is TRBV10-1, the J gene TRBJ1-1; TRBD1 is a possible D gene (6 bases). This CDR3 has 13 residues. V gave up 3 bases and J gave up 5 bases, with 10 bases separating them. Germline CDR1 WNHNN, CDR2 SYGVQD (reference sequence). The CDR3 DNA follows: TGCGCCAGCAGTGAAGGCAGGGGAACTGAAGCTTTCTTT. It encodes CASSEGRGTEAFF.

In this sample, this clonotype turned up many times. The chain employs TRBV20-1 and TRBJ2-3; D is uncertain. The CDR3 loop spans 14 amino acids. V was trimmed by 4 bases and J by 0 bases, leaving 11 bases between them. Germline-derived CDR1 and CDR2 are DFQATT and SNEGSKA (reference sequence). The CDR3 bases are TGCAGTGCTAATCGCCTACCAAGCACAGATACGCAGTATTTT. This gives the protein CSANRLPSTDTQYF.

This clonotype was recorded a few times. The chain employs TRBV5-6 and TRBJ2-3; D possibly corresponds to TRBD2 (6 bases). Germline-derived CDR1 and CDR2 are SGHDT and YYEEEE. There are 14 residues in the CDR3. Trimming cost V 4 bases and J 2 bases, with 11 bases left between them. This chain's CDR3 is CASSRGLYTDTQYF. DNA for the CDR3: TGTGCCAGCAGCAGGGGACTCTACACAGATACGCAGTATTTT.

The V and J genes are TRBV7-3 and TRBJ2-7, with a weak D call TRBD1 (6 bases). From germline, CDR1 is SGHTA and CDR2 FQGTGA. Trimming pared 0 bases from V and 3 bases from J, leaving 15 bases between. This CDR3 region has 16 residues. CDR3 region: CASSLTNRVGYYEQYF. The CDR3 DNA reads as TGTGCCAGCAGCTTAACCAACAGGGTGGGTTACTACGAGCAGTACTTC.

This chain connects TRBV5-4 to TRBJ2-2; TRBD1 agrees at 8 bases. The trim removed 0 bases at V and 1 base at J, leaving 2 bases unmatched. The CDR3 runs to 16 residues. From germline, CDR1 is SGHNT and CDR2 YYREEE (reference sequence). The DNA of the CDR3 is TGTGCCAGCAGCTTGGGTGACAGGGGGAACACCGGGGAGCTGTTTTTT. Residues: CASSLGDRGNTGELFF.

The rearrangement uses TRBV28 and TRBJ2-2; 8 positions match TRBD1. This CDR3 has 14 amino acids. The germline CDR1 and CDR2 sequences are MDHEN and SYDVKM. The J segment lost 9 bases and the V segment lost 4 bases, leaving 7 bases of the junction unmatched. The CDR3 nucleotides are TGTGCCAGCAGTTCTCGTCTCAGGGGGCGGGAGCTGTTTTTT. Encoded protein: CASSSRLRGRELFF.

V and J are TRBV19 and TRBJ1-6; D may be TRBD1 (5 bases). With 5 bases removed from V and 0 bases from J, the gap between germline ends came to 8 bases. Per the germline V gene, CDR1 is LNHDA and CDR2 is SQIVND (reference sequence). This CDR3 has 15 amino acids. This chain's CDR3 is CASSGRDSYNSPLHF. DNA for the CDR3: TGTGCCAGTAGTGGCAGGGACTCCTATAATTCACCCCTCCACTTT.

The J gene is TRBJ2-7, the V gene TRBV6-1; TRBD2 matches 8 bases. From germline, CDR1 is MNHNS and CDR2 SASEGT. Unmatched junction bases numbered 6, after V lost 7 bases and J lost 4 bases. The CDR3 totals 13 residues. CDR3 loop: CASTRGGEYEQYF. Here the CDR3 DNA reads TGTGCCAGCACTCGGGGGGGGGAGTACGAGCAGTACTTC.

As concerns this clonotype: A much more abundant neighbour one base away suggests this may be a read error. This chain connects TRBV29-1 to TRBJ2-5, with D possibly TRBD2 on 6 matching bases. The CDR3 has 12 residues. Germline V lookup: CDR1 SQVTM, CDR2 ANQGSEA. The CDR3 DNA follows: TGCAGCGTTCTTCTCTCGGGAGAGACCCGGTACTTC. This gives the protein CSVLLSGETRYF.

This clonotype was seen ten or more times. J is TRBJ1-1 and V is TRBV6-1; D might be TRBD1 (6 bases). From germline, CDR1 is MNHNS and CDR2 SASEGT. This CDR3 comprises 15 residues. Trimming removed 5 bases from V and 1 base from J, with 14 bases in between. The CDR3 nucleotides read TGTGCCAGCAGTAACCTTTACAGGGAGAACACTGAAGCTTTCTTT. Translation: CASSNLYRENTEAFF.

This clonotype was observed a few times. The genes are TRBV20-1 and TRBJ1-2; no clear D gene. V lost 5 bases to trimming and J lost 3 bases, with 7 bases between them. Germline lookup yields CDR1 DFQATT and CDR2 SNEGSKA (reference sequence). The CDR3 is 11 amino acids. CDR3 coding DNA: TGCAGTGCTGTTGGGGACTATGGCTACACCTTC. Translated: CSAVGDYGYTF.

Many counts were recorded for this clonotype. This chain uses TRBV27 with TRBJ2-7; TRBD1 matches at 9 bases. V lost 6 bases to trimming and J lost 4 bases; unmatched junction nucleotides: 10. CDR3 length: 15 residues. Per germline, CDR1 MNHEY and CDR2 SMNVEV (reference sequence). Here the CDR3 DNA reads TGTGCCAGCAGCGAATTCGGGACAGGGAGGTACGAGCAGTACTTC. As protein: CASSEFGTGRYEQYF.

This clonotype was observed at least ten times. The rearrangement uses TRBV5-1 and TRBJ1-5; no definite D call. Germline V gene sequence: CDR1 SGHRS, CDR2 YFSETQ. The ends were cut back, 1 base at V and 3 bases at J, with 11 bases in the middle. CDR3 length: 15 amino acids. The CDR3 spells CASSLMGNSNQPQHF. Here the CDR3 DNA reads TGCGCCAGCAGCTTGATGGGGAATTCCAATCAGCCCCAGCATTTT.

V and J are TRBV5-1 and TRBJ2-7, with D tentatively TRBD1 or TRBD2 (6 bases each). The CDR3 runs 17 residues. The V gene's germline CDR1 is SGHRS and CDR2 YFSETQ. Trimming took 10 bases from V and 5 from J, leaving 31 bases between them. This chain's CDR3 is CARPRQETSRRSDEQYF. The DNA of the CDR3 is TGCGCCCGTCCGAGACAGGAGACTAGTAGGAGATCGGACGAGCAGTACTTC.

Ten or more counts support this clonotype. This sequence joins TRBV20-1 and TRBJ1-4, with TRBD1 as a possible D gene (5 bases). The CDR3 has 12 residues. Germline V gene lookup returns CDR1 DFQATT and CDR2 SNEGSKA (reference sequence). Trimming stripped 6 bases from V and 7 bases from J, with 12 bases between. The CDR3 DNA reads TGCAGTGCAGGGGTAGGACCTGAAAAACTGTTTTTT. It translates to CSAGVGPEKLFF.